Listed here are 27 T cell receptor beta chains from one sample, sequenced in a study of glioma-infiltrating T cells after dendritic cell vaccination (dated by TCRdb to about 2016). The time point label, read with the paper, signifies: after dendritic cell vaccination, including at tumor progression/relapse. Library generation was performed with the immunoSEQ multiplex PCR assay. TCRdb took this table from immuneACCESS and kept in-frame rearrangements with V and J called. Such tables lack part of the clones; where checked against another copy, unresolved V genes explain under half of the gap, and the rest is unexplained. A total of tens of thousands of clones appear in this sample, 85% of them only once. The top ten clones comprise approximately 8% of the sample. Sequencing used blood, obtained after dendritic cell vaccination. These receptors all come from a human donor with glioblastoma.

V is TRBV9 and J is TRBJ2-2; 7 bases match TRBD1. Trimming removed 0 bases from V and 6 bases from J; junction bases left unmatched: 8. The germline CDR1 and CDR2 sequences are SGDLS and YYNGEE. The CDR3 spans 16 residues. The CDR3 sequence is CASSVDGTVNAGELFF. The CDR3 DNA follows: TGTGCCAGCAGCGTAGATGGGACAGTTAACGCCGGGGAGCTGTTTTTT.

The rearrangement links TRBV4-1 to TRBJ1-1, with 9 nucleotides matching TRBD1. The CDR3 sequence is 16 residues long. Losses at the gene ends were 5 bases for V and 4 bases for J; bases not matched to a gene: 11. Looked up from germline, CDR1 is MGHRA and CDR2 is YSYEKL. The DNA for the CDR3 is TGCGCCAGCAGCTGGGACAGGGAGAGCGGAAGCACTGAAGCTTTCTTT. Its protein is CASSWDRESGSTEAFF.

This chain links TRBV6-5 with TRBJ1-4, with D perhaps TRBD1 (5 bases). The germline V gene encodes CDR1 MNHEY and CDR2 SVGAGI. The length of the CDR3 is 15 residues. V shed 5 bases and J shed 7 bases, with 17 bases lying between them. CDR3 region: CASSRTQGVSEKLFF. The DNA of the CDR3 is TGTGCCAGCAGTCGCACCCAGGGTGTGAGTGAAAAACTGTTTTTT.

The V call is TRBV7-9, the J call TRBJ2-3; TRBD1 agrees at 9 bases. Germline values: CDR1 SEHNR, CDR2 FQNEAQ (reference sequence). V shed 1 base and J 6 bases; nucleotides not matched to a gene: 5. The CDR3 extends over 15 amino acids. The CDR3 loop reads CASSLVQGAADTQYF. The CDR3 region has the DNA TGTGCCAGCAGCTTAGTACAGGGGGCGGCTGATACGCAGTATTTT.

The rearrangement uses TRBV6-1 and TRBJ2-1; the D gene is possibly TRBD1 (5 bases). The V gene's germline CDR1 is MNHNS and CDR2 SASEGT. This CDR3 spans 13 amino acids. V lost 10 bases and J lost 4, with 14 bases in between. CDR3 nucleotides: TGTGCCACTCTGACAGATAATTACAATGAGCAGTTCTTC. It yields the protein CATLTDNYNEQFF.

The chain couples TRBV11-3 to TRBJ2-7, with a possible D match to TRBD2 (5 bases). Germline V lookup: CDR1 SGHNT, CDR2 YENEEA. The CDR3 spans 14 residues. V shed 1 base and J shed 2 bases, with 9 bases lying between them. The CDR3: CASSLGGGTYEQYF. DNA of the CDR3: TGTGCCAGCAGCTTAGGAGGAGGTACCTACGAGCAGTACTTC. The full variable domain, completed using reference TRBV11-3 and TRBJ2-7, is EAGVVQSPRYKIIEKKQPVAFWCNPISGHNTLYWYLQNLGQGPELLIRYENEEAVDDSQLPKDRFSAERLKGVDSTLKIQPAELGDSAVYLCASSLGGGTYEQYFGPGTRLTVT.

The V gene is TRBV7-3, the J gene TRBJ2-2; TRBD2 matches at 9 bases. V lost 4 bases to trimming and J lost 0 bases; unmatched junction nucleotides: 3. Germline-derived CDR1 and CDR2 are SGHTA and FQGTGA. The CDR3 covers 16 residues. CDR3 sequence (DNA): TGTGCCAGCAGCTCAAGCGGGGGGTCGAACACCGGGGAGCTGTTTTTT. Translation gives CASSSSGGSNTGELFF.

This chain joins TRBV19 and TRBJ1-5; 7 bases map to TRBD1. Germline V gives CDR1 LNHDA, CDR2 SQIVND (reference sequence). V dropped 7 bases and J dropped 7; count of bases not matched to a gene: 10. CDR3 length: 14 amino acids. The CDR3 bases are TGTGCCAGTACCGAGACAGGGCTGGGCCAGCCCCAGCATTTT. It is translated as CASTETGLGQPQHF. The full variable domain, its missing parts supplied by reference TRBV19 and TRBJ1-5, is DGGITQSPKYLFRKEGQNVTLSCEQNLNHDAMYWYRQDPGQGLRLIYYSQIVNDFQKGDIAEGYSVSREKKESFPLTVTSAQKNPTAFYLCASTETGLGQPQHFGDGTRLSIL.

The chain couples TRBV5-1 to TRBJ2-1; 10 bases align to TRBD2. The CDR3 has 15 amino acids. Germline V gene sequence: CDR1 SGHRS, CDR2 YFSETQ. The ends lost 4 bases at V and 6 bases at J; junction bases unmatched: 7. CDR3 nucleotides: TGCGCCAGCAGCAGGGAGTCTAGCGGGAGCAATGAGCAGTTCTTC. Protein sequence: CASSRESSGSNEQFF.

The chain has TRBV2 and TRBJ2-5; TRBD2 matches at 10 bases. V lost 4 bases and J lost 5; bases outside the gene matches: 7. There are 15 residues in the CDR3. Per germline, CDR1 SNHLY and CDR2 FYNNEI. The CDR3 DNA is TGTGCCAGCAGTGGTGGTTCAGCGGGAGGGGAGACCCAGTACTTC. It specifies CASSGGSAGGETQYF. The full variable domain, rest sourced from reference TRBV2 and TRBJ2-5, is EPEVTQTPSHQVTQMGQEVILRCVPISNHLYFYWYRQILGQKVEFLVSFYNNEISEKSEIFDDQFSVERPDGSNFTLKIRSTKLEDSAMYFCASSGGSAGGETQYFGPGTRLLVL.

This chain connects TRBV6-4 to TRBJ2-1; 7 positions agree with TRBD1. Per germline, CDR1 MRHNA and CDR2 SNTAGT. This CDR3 spans 13 amino acids. Unmatched junction bases numbered 7, after V lost 2 bases and J lost 12 bases. CDR3 sequence reads: CASSDARQGRQFF. CDR3 DNA sequence: TGTGCCAGCAGTGACGCACGACAGGGTAGGCAGTTCTTC.

The genes are TRBV5-1 and TRBJ1-1; 7 bases are a match to TRBD1. This CDR3 contains 13 residues. V shed 4 bases and J 3 bases; nucleotides not matched to a gene: 3. Germline loops: CDR1 SGHRS, CDR2 YFSETQ. CDR3 nucleotide sequence: TGCGCCAGCAGCCGTGACAGGGACACTGAAGCTTTCTTT. Translating gives CASSRDRDTEAFF.

The rearrangement joins TRBV4-1 to TRBJ2-7, with TRBD1 matching 7 bases. CDR3 length: 16 amino acids. V lost 0 bases to trimming and J lost 1 base; unmatched junction nucleotides: 6. The germline V gene encodes CDR1 MGHRA and CDR2 YSYEKL. The CDR3 loop is CASSQDPDRLSYEQYF. CDR3 DNA: TGCGCCAGCAGCCAAGATCCGGACAGGTTATCCTACGAGCAGTACTTC.

This clone came up a few times. V is TRBV6-5 and J is TRBJ1-5; the D gene is possibly TRBD1 (6 bases). The CDR3 loop spans 14 amino acids. The V gene lost 7 bases and the J gene lost 3 bases, with 13 bases spanning the gap. Germline CDR1 is MNHEY and CDR2 is SVGAGI. The CDR3 DNA is TGTGCCAGCAAGAGGGGGTATGACAATCAGCCCCAGCATTTT. This sequence encodes CASKRGYDNQPQHF.

This chain connects TRBV7-8 to TRBJ2-3; 14 bases fit TRBD2. The CDR3 extends over 17 amino acids. Per the germline V gene, CDR1 is SGHVS and CDR2 is FQNEAQ. Trimming cost V 5 bases and J 0 bases; bases outside gene matches: 4. The CDR3 reads CASSPGTSGGSTDTQYF. DNA of the CDR3: TGTGCCAGCAGCCCAGGGACTAGCGGGGGTAGCACAGATACGCAGTATTTT.

The CDR3 loop reads CASSSNGGGNTGELFF. CDR3 nucleotides: TGTGCCAGCAGCTCAAACGGGGGGGGTAACACCGGGGAGCTGTTTTTT. The chain joins TRBV13 to TRBJ2-2; TRBD2 agrees at 8 bases. This CDR3 is 16 amino acids long. V dropped 4 bases and J dropped 2; count of bases not matched to a gene: 6. Germline loops: CDR1 PRHDT, CDR2 FYEKMQ (reference sequence).

V usage is TRBV19 and J usage is TRBJ1-2; a possible D gene is TRBD1 (5 bases). V was clipped by 6 bases and J by 3 bases, with 17 bases between them. The CDR3 is 15 residues long. Germline values: CDR1 LNHDA, CDR2 SQIVND (reference sequence). The CDR3 reads CASSPSGGKYYGYTF. The CDR3 DNA is TGTGCCAGTAGCCCCTCCGGGGGGAAATACTATGGCTACACCTTC.

The chain links TRBV18 to TRBJ1-1, with 7 bases identical to TRBD1. Germline V gene data show CDR1 as KGHSH and CDR2 as LQKENI. This CDR3 is built from 14 residues. Trimming took 8 bases from V and 1 from J; bases not matched to a gene: 7. The CDR3: CASLTQGGNTEAFF. The CDR3 region has the DNA TGTGCCAGCCTCACCCAGGGGGGGAACACTGAAGCTTTCTTT.

The chain is built from TRBV30 and TRBJ2-3; 12 bases match TRBD2. J was trimmed by 4 bases and V by 0 bases; bases with no gene match: 8. The CDR3 has 17 residues. CDR1 and CDR2 (germline): GTSNPN, SVGIG (reference sequence). The CDR3 DNA sequence: TGTGCCTGGAGTGTACAGAGACTAGCGGGAGTGGCAGATACGCAGTATTTT. Translating gives CAWSVQRLAGVADTQYF. Based on the CDR3 plus reference TRBV30 and TRBJ2-3, the full variable domain is SQTIHQWPATLVQPVGSPLSLECTVEGTSNPNLYWYRQAAGRGLQLLFYSVGIGQISSEVPQNLSASRPQDRQFILSSKKLLLSDSGFYLCAWSVQRLAGVADTQYFGPGTRLTVL.

This clone has more than one count but fewer than ten. This chain connects TRBV5-1 to TRBJ2-7; 9 positions agree with TRBD2. Trimming at V came to 0 bases and at J to 1 base, leaving 5 bases not matched to a gene. This CDR3 has 16 amino acids. Germline-derived CDR1 and CDR2 are SGHRS and YFSETQ. For the CDR3, the DNA is TGCGCCAGCAGCTTGGCCATCCTAGCGGGATCCTACGAGCAGTACTTC. Its protein is CASSLAILAGSYEQYF.

This clone was observed once. The chain recombines TRBV10-3 with TRBJ2-5, with 10 bases lining up with TRBD2. This CDR3 region has 18 residues. V shed 3 bases, J shed 1 base, and the junction held 11 bases outside the gene matches. Germline CDR1 ENHRY, CDR2 SYGVKD. The CDR3 loop reads CAISEGLAGVGTQETQYF. CDR3 DNA: TGTGCCATCAGTGAAGGGCTAGCGGGAGTGGGGACCCAAGAGACCCAGTACTTC.

The chain joins TRBV7-8 to TRBJ2-1; a weak D match, TRBD2 (7 bases). Trimming took 1 base from V and 0 from J, leaving 16 bases between them. In germline, CDR1 is SGHVS, CDR2 FQNEAQ. CDR3 length: 18 amino acids. The CDR3 loop reads CASSLGGGQLNSYNEQFF. For the CDR3, the DNA is TGTGCCAGCAGCTTAGGGGGGGGCCAACTGAACTCCTACAATGAGCAGTTCTTC.

This clone was seen just once. V gene TRBV23-1 combines with J gene TRBJ2-3, with 12 nucleotides matching TRBD2. TRBV23-1 is filed as an ORF, its function uncertain. There are 19 residues in the CDR3. V was pared by 3 bases and J by 2 bases, with 12 bases of the junction left unmatched. The CDR3 nucleotides read TGCGCCAGCAGTCATTCCCAGAAAGGGACTAGCGGGCTCACAGATACGCAGTATTTT. The encoded protein is CASSHSQKGTSGLTDTQYF.

This sequence joins TRBV15 and TRBJ1-2, with a possible D match to TRBD1 (6 bases). V was pared by 0 bases and J by 4 bases, with 15 bases between. The CDR3 has 16 amino acids. Germline V gene data show CDR1 as LNHNV and CDR2 as YYDKDF (reference sequence). The CDR3 loop is CATSRDTGTDSYGYTF. The CDR3 nucleotides read TGTGCCACCAGCAGAGATACGGGAACGGACAGCTATGGCTACACCTTC.

The chain carries TRBV28 and TRBJ2-1, with 13 bases identical to TRBD2. The V gene end was trimmed by 4 bases and the J gene end by 7 bases; junction bases not matched to a gene: 4. CDR1 is MDHEN, CDR2 SYDVKM, per germline. CDR3 length: 15 amino acids. CDR3 bases: TGTGCCAGCAGTTGGACTAGCGGGAGTTGGAATGAGCAGTTCTTC. Its translation is CASSWTSGSWNEQFF. Variable domain in full (rest from reference TRBV28 and TRBJ2-1): DVKVTQSSRYLVKRTGEKVFLECVQDMDHENMFWYRQDPGLGLRLIYFSYDVKMKEKGDIPEGYSVSREKKERFSLILESASTNQTSMYLCASSWTSGSWNEQFFGPGTRLTVL.

In this sample, this clone turned up once. The V gene is TRBV27, the J gene TRBJ2-7, with 11 bases fitting TRBD2. Germline CDR1 reads MNHEY; CDR2 reads SMNVEV (reference sequence). V gave up 1 base and J gave up 3 bases; unmatched junction bases: 2. The CDR3 is 15 amino acids. This CDR3 reads CASSLLGTSGYEQYF. CDR3 DNA sequence: TGTGCCAGCAGTTTATTAGGGACTAGCGGCTACGAGCAGTACTTC.

This sequence joins TRBV27 and TRBJ1-2, with 10 bases identical to TRBD1. V shed 0 bases, J shed 5 bases, and the junction held 3 bases outside the gene matches. CDR1 and CDR2 (germline): MNHEY, SMNVEV (reference sequence). There are 15 residues in the CDR3. CDR3 in amino acids: CASSLSRTGGYGYTF. The CDR3 nucleotides are TGTGCCAGCAGTTTATCGCGGACAGGGGGGTATGGCTACACCTTC.